This T cell receptor beta chain is drawn from a study of beta chain features in type 1 diabetes. Study-wide results and caveats: TCRB repertoires of naive, central memory and Treg cells appeared more similar among patients than among healthy donors. PCR might pick shorter templates more often, in the same way for patients and controls.

This clone was observed a few times. The target antigen is unknown. The study reverse transcribed the entire isolated RNA, so it sequenced expressed TCRB transcripts. Regulatory, naive and central memory T cell samples averaged around 3.9 million reads. TCRdb keeps only in-frame clones here, not all; method: immunoSEQ multiplex PCR. Of around 250,000 clones in the sample, around 26% were seen once. Germline loops: CDR1 MNHEY, CDR2 SMNVEV (reference sequence). The CDR3 sequence is 14 residues long. The V gene lost 6 bases and the J gene lost 8 bases, with 19 bases spanning the gap. This receptor was identified in a man aged 30 to 45 in good health. The source material was central memory CD4+ T cells from blood. The chain uses TRBV27 and TRBJ1-2, with a weak D call TRBD1 (5 bases). The CDR3 DNA sequence: TGTGCCAGCAGGGGGCTTGGGGAAAATGAGGGCTACACCTTC. The encoded protein is CASRGLGENEGYTF.